These T cell receptor beta chains were read from a single sample in a study of T cell changes during pregnancy in multiple sclerosis. The repertoire was sequenced with immunoSEQ multiplex PCR; TCRdb's copy has only in-frame clones and lacks some. Of about 23,000 clones listed, approximately 86% are singletons. This specimen consisted of CD4+ T cells from peripheral blood mononuclear cells, obtained in the first trimester of pregnancy. The receptors come from a female donor in good health, enrolled as a control in a pregnancy study. Each CDR3 is given with its conserved first and last residue. A D gene is named only where the DNA matches it firmly. Size is stated for part of the rows, as once, few or many counts, or as a class when the clone is expanded.

size	V	J	D	length	DNA	CDR3
.	TRBV7-9	TRBJ1-5	TRBD1	16	TGTGCCAGCAGCCCCTGGACAGGGGAGGGGAATCAGCCCCAGCATTTT	CASSPWTGEGNQPQHF
.	TRBV5-1	TRBJ2-5	TRBD2	17	TGCGCCAGCAGCTTGGCCTCGGCTAGCGGGGCGCAAGAGACCCAGTACTTC	CASSLASASGAQETQYF
.	TRBV5-1	TRBJ2-7	.	16	TGCGCCAGCAGCTTACCAGAGGGGAGGCCGTCCTACGAGCAGTACTTC	CASSLPEGRPSYEQYF
.	TRBV7-3	TRBJ1-1	.	14	TGTGCCAGCAGCTTATCAGGGCTGAACACTGAAGCTTTCTTT	CASSLSGLNTEAFF
.	TRBV5-1	TRBJ2-7	.	12	TGCGCCAGCAGGGAGGACTCCTACGAGCAGTACTTC	CASREDSYEQYF
.	TRBV5-1	TRBJ2-5	TRBD2	15	TGCGCCAGCAGCTTGGTGATAGCGGGAGGCGAGACCCAGTACTTC	CASSLVIAGGETQYF
.	TRBV25-1	TRBJ1-4	TRBD1	13	TGTGCCAGCTCCGACAGGGGAACTGAAAAACTGTTTTTT	CASSDRGTEKLFF
once	TRBV6-5	TRBJ2-7	TRBD1	12	TGTGCCAGCAGGACAGGGGGCCGCGAGCAGTACTTC	CASRTGGREQYF
few	TRBV30	TRBJ2-7	.	12	TGTGCCTCGCACCAGGGGGGCTACGAGCAGTACTTC	CASHQGGYEQYF
.	TRBV25-1	TRBJ1-1	.	14	TGTGCCAGCAGTGAAGCAGGGTTGAACACTGAAGCTTTCTTT	CASSEAGLNTEAFF
.	TRBV9	TRBJ1-1	.	14	TGTGCCAGCAGCGTAGTGGGGGCGAACACTGAAGCTTTCTTT	CASSVVGANTEAFF
.	TRBV28	TRBJ1-4	.	15	TGTGCCAGCAGTTCAGGACGGGGGGTCGATGAAAAACTGTTTTTT	CASSSGRGVDEKLFF
.	TRBV10-3	TRBJ2-5	TRBD1	18	TGTGCCATCAGTGAGAGATCGGGACAGGGGTCGGTAGGAGAGACCCAGTACTTC	CAISERSGQGSVGETQYF
.	TRBV5-1	TRBJ2-7	.	12	TGCGCCAGCAGCTTGGAGGGGGAGAAGGAGTACTTC	CASSLEGEKEYF
.	TRBV5-4	TRBJ2-1	TRBD2	14	TGTGCCAGTACCCCCAGCGGGGGGTTCGATGAGCAGTTCTTC	CASTPSGGFDEQFF
.	TRBV5-4	TRBJ1-2	.	16	TGTGCCAGCAGCTTGGATTCGACAACCCCTAACTATGGCTACACCTTC	CASSLDSTTPNYGYTF
.	TRBV28	TRBJ2-3	TRBD2	15	TGTGCCAGCAGTTTAGCGGTAGCGGGAGGGAATACGCAGTATTTT	CASSLAVAGGNTQYF
once	TRBV7-3	TRBJ2-1	TRBD2	17	TGTGCCAGCAGCTTAATCACCGGGACTAGCGGGAGGGATGAGCAGTTCTTC	CASSLITGTSGRDEQFF
.	TRBV5-6	TRBJ2-5	TRBD2	12	TGTGCCAGCAGCTGGGGGGGAGAGACCCAGTACTTC	CASSWGGETQYF
few	TRBV30	TRBJ2-7	TRBD1	13	TGTGCCTGGGACAGGGTCCAGTTTAGGGAGCAGTACTTC	CAWDRVQFREQYF
once	TRBV19	TRBJ1-2	TRBD1	13	TGTGCCAGTGGTAACAGGGGGGGCTATGGCTACACCTTC	CASGNRGGYGYTF
.	TRBV7-6	TRBJ2-7	.	16	TGTGCCAGCAGCGCCGTCGTAGGGGCTAGCTCCTACGAGCAGTACTTC	CASSAVVGASSYEQYF
.	TRBV5-1	TRBJ2-7	TRBD1	16	TGCGCCAGCAGCCACTACAAGACAGGGAACGGCAACGAGCAGTACTTC	CASSHYKTGNGNEQYF
.	TRBV11-3	TRBJ2-1	TRBD1	14	TGTGCCAGCAGCTCCCGGGACAGGGCCCATGAGCAGTTCTTC	CASSSRDRAHEQFF
medium-sized	TRBV10-1	TRBJ2-7	TRBD2	15	TGCGCCAGCAGTACCCTGGGGGGGGTTTCTGACGAGCAGTACTTC	CASSTLGGVSDEQYF
once	TRBV5-1	TRBJ2-3	TRBD2	16	TGCGCCAGCAGCTCCCGAGGGACTAGCGAGGGAGATACGCAGTATTTT	CASSSRGTSEGDTQYF
.	TRBV18	TRBJ2-3	.	14	TGTGCCAGCTCACCACCGTCAGTATCGGATACGCAGTATTTT	CASSPPSVSDTQYF
.	TRBV7-9	TRBJ1-3	.	12	TGTGCCAGCAGCTTCCAGGGAAACACCATATATTTT	CASSFQGNTIYF
.	TRBV27	TRBJ1-6	.	15	TGTGCCAGCAGTCAGCGAACCTCAGGGGATTCACCCCTCCACTTT	CASSQRTSGDSPLHF
.	TRBV11-1	TRBJ2-3	TRBD2	15	TGTGCCAGCAGACTCCATAGCGGGAGCACAGATACGCAGTATTTT	CASRLHSGSTDTQYF
.	TRBV6-1	TRBJ2-5	TRBD1	14	TGTGCCAGCAGGGGGACAGGAGGACAAGAGACCCAGTACTTC	CASRGTGGQETQYF
.	TRBV6-1	TRBJ2-3	.	15	TGTGCCAGCAGTATGGTCCTCCGTGGCCAAGATACGCAGTATTTT	CASSMVLRGQDTQYF
.	TRBV7-3	TRBJ2-2	TRBD2	15	TGTGCCAGCAGCTCAAGCGGGAGTTGGGCCGGGGAGCTGTTTTTT	CASSSSGSWAGELFF
.	TRBV6-5	TRBJ2-5	TRBD1	16	TGTGCCAGCAGTTACCCCCCGGGACAGGGGGGGGAGACCCAGTACTTC	CASSYPPGQGGETQYF
.	TRBV4-2	TRBJ2-3	TRBD2	17	TGTGCCAGCAGCCAAGATTGGGGCGGGGGGGCCTCAGATACGCAGTATTTT	CASSQDWGGGASDTQYF
.	TRBV7-3	TRBJ2-5	TRBD2	15	TGTGCCAGCAGCTTATTGGGAGGGATAGGTGAGACCCAGTACTTC	CASSLLGGIGETQYF
once	TRBV2	TRBJ1-5	TRBD1	16	TGTGCCAGCGGGACAGGGGACAACTATAGCAATCAGCCCCAGCATTTT	CASGTGDNYSNQPQHF
once	TRBV5-1	TRBJ2-3	.	14	TGCGCCAGCAGCTTGGGGCGGAGCACAGATACGCAGTATTTT	CASSLGRSTDTQYF
.	TRBV6-6	TRBJ1-4	.	15	TGTGCCAGCAGTTACCCAACCGGGGGAGGTGAAAAACTGTTTTTT	CASSYPTGGGEKLFF
.	TRBV7-3	TRBJ2-3	TRBD2	17	TGTGCCAGCAGCTGGGGACTAGCGGAGAGGTTGTTAGATACGCAGTATTTT	CASSWGLAERLLDTQYF
.	TRBV19	TRBJ1-1	TRBD1	14	TGTGCCAGTAGCTCGACAGGGGCCCGTACTGAAGCTTTCTTT	CASSSTGARTEAFF
once	TRBV11-2	TRBJ2-2	.	14	TGTGCCAGCAGCTTAATCACGGGCACCGGGGAGCTGTTTTTT	CASSLITGTGELFF
once	TRBV9	TRBJ1-2	TRBD1	14	TGTGCCAGCAGCGTCGGGACAGGGACCTATGGCTACACCTTC	CASSVGTGTYGYTF
.	TRBV4-2	TRBJ1-5	.	15	TGTGCCAGCAGCCAAGATTGGACAGAGAATCAGCCCCAGCATTTT	CASSQDWTENQPQHF